Following are 20 T cell receptor beta chains from one sample sequenced in a study of shared clonotypes between healthy human individuals. Libraries were prepared by immunoSEQ multiplex PCR; TCRdb keeps only in-frame clonotypes and omits some of them. The table records 650,000 to 700,000 clones, 80% to 95% of them present only once. Source material: memory CD8+ T cells from PBMCs. Specified subset: CD45RO+ cells pooled with CCR7-negative TemRA cells. The source of these receptors is a man younger than 35 in good health. Some clones in this sample may be carry-over from other donors' samples.

The rearrangement links TRBV4-3 to TRBJ1-2; D perhaps matches TRBD1 (6 bases). The V gene lost 1 base and the J gene lost 5 bases, with 11 bases spanning the gap. The CDR3 has 14 amino acids. In germline, CDR1 is LGHNA, CDR2 YSLEER. CDR3 sequence: CASSQGGGGYGYTF. CDR3 in DNA: TGCGCCAGCAGCCAAGGAGGGGGAGGGTATGGCTACACCTTC.

The rearrangement uses TRBV4-2 and TRBJ2-2; D remains unclear. The CDR3 has 17 amino acids. Between the trimmed V and J ends, which lost 0 bases and 1 base, there was a span of 12 bases. Germline CDR1 reads LGHNA; CDR2 reads YNFKEQ. CDR3 amino acids: CASSQDKVGGNTGELFF. The DNA of the CDR3 is TGTGCCAGCAGCCAAGATAAAGTAGGCGGGAACACCGGGGAGCTGTTTTTT.

The chain couples TRBV19 to TRBJ1-1, with D hard to call. CDR1 is LNHDA and CDR2 is SQIVND in the germline V gene (reference sequence). With 6 bases removed from V and 5 bases from J, the gap between germline ends came to 16 bases. CDR3 length: 14 residues. CDR3 in amino acids: CASSYRAPMTEAFF. CDR3 coding DNA: TGTGCCAGTAGCTATCGGGCACCGATGACTGAAGCTTTCTTT.

The genes are TRBV29-1 and TRBJ2-7; D is unclear. Germline loops: CDR1 SQVTM, CDR2 ANQGSEA. V was shortened by 4 bases and J by 4 bases, with 5 bases between the two germline ends. CDR3 length: 10 residues. The CDR3 is CSVVEYEQYF. In nucleotides, the CDR3 is TGCAGCGTTGTCGAATACGAGCAGTACTTC.

The chain has TRBV7-6 and TRBJ1-1, with D uncertain. Germline V gene data show CDR1 as SGHVS and CDR2 as FNYEAQ. The CDR3 covers 14 residues. V dropped 5 bases and J dropped 4 bases, with 14 bases sitting between them. The CDR3 DNA sequence: TGTGCCAGCAGCCCGGGAGGCTCCGGCACTGAAGCTTTCTTT. As protein: CASSPGGSGTEAFF.

The chain combines TRBV27 with TRBJ2-1, with 13 nucleotides matching TRBD2. Germline trimming cut 7 bases from V and 8 bases from J; bases unmatched to any gene: 5. Germline lookup yields CDR1 MNHEY and CDR2 SMNVEV (reference sequence). CDR3 length equals 14 residues. The CDR3 spells CASKLAGGPDEQFF. CDR3 nucleotide sequence: TGTGCCAGCAAACTAGCGGGAGGGCCCGATGAGCAGTTCTTC.

CDR3 in DNA: TGCGCCAGCAGCTTCTCCGGGACAGCTTACGAGCAGTACTTC. Translating it yields CASSFSGTAYEQYF. The rearrangement links TRBV5-1 to TRBJ2-7; 7 bases fit TRBD1. This CDR3 contains 14 residues. V gave up 2 bases and J gave up 4 bases; unmatched junction bases: 6. CDR1 SGHRS and CDR2 YFSETQ come from the germline V gene.

This clone was counted only a few times. V usage is TRBV27 and J usage is TRBJ2-3; TRBD2 aligns across 7 bases. V trimming: 0 bases; J trimming: 1 base; junction bases outside the gene matches: 7. Germline CDR1 reads MNHEY; CDR2 reads SMNVEV (reference sequence). The CDR3 has 17 residues. In DNA, the CDR3 is TGTGCCAGCAGTTTATCGGGGGGGAGAGGAGGCACAGATACGCAGTATTTT. Its translation: CASSLSGGRGGTDTQYF.

This rearrangement joins TRBV9 to TRBJ2-7; 7 bases match TRBD1. The CDR3 runs to 17 residues. Germline loops: CDR1 SGDLS, CDR2 YYNGEE. V shed 3 bases, J shed 7 bases, and the junction held 19 bases outside the gene matches. CDR3 sequence reads: CASSARGVGGSIGEQYF. The CDR3 bases are TGTGCCAGCAGCGCCAGAGGTGTAGGGGGCTCGATTGGAGAGCAGTACTTC.

The chain couples TRBV6-5 to TRBJ2-7, with D perhaps TRBD1 or TRBD2 (5 bases each). Germline CDR1 MNHEY, CDR2 SVGAGI. V was clipped by 4 bases and J by 5 bases, with 21 bases between them. The CDR3 consists of 16 residues. The CDR3 bases are TGTGCCAGCAGTTCGATTCTCAGGGTAGCCGGGGACGAGCAGTACTTC. Encoded protein: CASSSILRVAGDEQYF.

This chain joins TRBV28 and TRBJ2-4; D remains ambiguous. The CDR3 runs 16 residues. Germline CDR1 is MDHEN and CDR2 is SYDVKM. Trimming shortened V by 6 bases and J by 1 base, and 16 bases separated the two germline ends. DNA for the CDR3: TGTGCCAGCAGCTTCACTTCCACATGGGCCAAAAACATTCAGTACTTC. Translation gives CASSFTSTWAKNIQYF.

The chain recombines TRBV7-2 with TRBJ1-2; D gene uncertain. The CDR3 consists of 17 residues. V dropped 5 bases and J dropped 4 bases, with 23 bases sitting between them. Germline V lookup: CDR1 SGHTA, CDR2 FQGNSA. Here the CDR3 reads CASSPQPPVASGYGYTF. The CDR3 DNA is TGTGCCAGCAGCCCTCAGCCCCCAGTCGCCTCGGGCTATGGCTACACCTTC.

The chain uses TRBV27 and TRBJ1-4; no clear D. V was shortened by 1 base and J by 0 bases, with 9 bases between the two germline ends. Germline values: CDR1 MNHEY, CDR2 SMNVEV (reference sequence). The CDR3 runs 16 residues. The CDR3 loop is CASSLFPDATNEKLFF. In DNA form, the CDR3 reads TGTGCCAGCAGTTTATTCCCAGACGCAACTAATGAAAAACTGTTTTTT.

The V gene is TRBV7-8, the J gene TRBJ2-7; D possibly corresponds to TRBD2 (6 bases). Looked up from germline, CDR1 is SGHVS and CDR2 is FQNEAQ. The CDR3 is 15 residues long. V lost 5 bases to trimming and J lost 7 bases, with 21 bases between them. CDR3 bases: TGTGCCAGCAGCGCTCCCAGCGGGCCGGTAGTTGAGCAGTACTTC. It codes for CASSAPSGPVVEQYF.

This clone was seen just once. This chain joins TRBV27 and TRBJ1-1, with a possible D match to TRBD1 (6 bases). The germline V and J ends were trimmed by 4 bases and 1 base, with 10 bases remaining between them. Germline V gene sequence: CDR1 MNHEY, CDR2 SMNVEV (reference sequence). CDR3 length: 14 amino acids. The CDR3: CASSYSGQNTEAFF. CDR3 DNA sequence: TGTGCCAGCAGTTATTCGGGACAGAACACTGAAGCTTTCTTT.

V and J are TRBV28 and TRBJ2-5, with D possibly being TRBD1 (6 bases). The germline V and J ends were trimmed by 3 bases and 0 bases, with 20 bases remaining between them. Germline V gene lookup returns CDR1 MDHEN and CDR2 SYDVKM. The CDR3 has 18 amino acids. Here the CDR3 DNA reads TGTGCCAGCAGTTTCCCCTCCACCCCGGACAGTAACCAAGAGACCCAGTACTTC. Protein product: CASSFPSTPDSNQETQYF.

The chain has TRBV11-2 and TRBJ2-7, with TRBD2 matching over 11 bases. This CDR3 region has 18 residues. The germline CDR1 and CDR2 sequences are SGHAT and FQNNGV. J was trimmed by 4 bases and V by 2 bases; bases with no gene match: 13. The CDR3 loop reads CASSLNGVSGRGLYEQYF. The CDR3 DNA follows: TGTGCCAGCAGCTTAAATGGGGTTAGCGGGAGGGGACTGTACGAGCAGTACTTC.

The J gene is TRBJ1-1, the V gene TRBV7-8; tentatively, D is TRBD1 (5 bases). This CDR3 spans 16 amino acids. The ends were cut back, 1 base at V and 5 bases at J, with 17 bases in the middle. Germline V gives CDR1 SGHVS, CDR2 FQNEAQ. CDR3 sequence reads: CASSLEGRGTDTEAFF. The CDR3 nucleotides are TGTGCCAGCAGCTTAGAGGGGCGGGGGACCGATACTGAAGCTTTCTTT.

Only one count was recorded for this clone. V usage is TRBV5-6 and J usage is TRBJ1-2, with D hard to call. V was clipped by 3 bases and J by 4 bases, with 10 bases between them. The CDR3 extends over 13 amino acids. Germline lookup yields CDR1 SGHDT and CDR2 YYEEEE. The CDR3, as DNA: TGTGCCAGCAGCTCTATGGACCCCTATGGCTACACCTTC. It specifies CASSSMDPYGYTF.

The chain uses TRBV27 and TRBJ2-7; 8 nucleotides line up with TRBD2. The CDR3 runs 17 residues. Germline CDR1 and CDR2: MNHEY and SMNVEV (reference sequence). J lost 5 bases, V lost 3 bases, and 15 bases had no gene match. The CDR3 DNA reads as TGTGCCAGCAGTTTGATCCCTACCGGAGCGGGAGTTCACGAGCAGTACTTC. It encodes CASSLIPTGAGVHEQYF.